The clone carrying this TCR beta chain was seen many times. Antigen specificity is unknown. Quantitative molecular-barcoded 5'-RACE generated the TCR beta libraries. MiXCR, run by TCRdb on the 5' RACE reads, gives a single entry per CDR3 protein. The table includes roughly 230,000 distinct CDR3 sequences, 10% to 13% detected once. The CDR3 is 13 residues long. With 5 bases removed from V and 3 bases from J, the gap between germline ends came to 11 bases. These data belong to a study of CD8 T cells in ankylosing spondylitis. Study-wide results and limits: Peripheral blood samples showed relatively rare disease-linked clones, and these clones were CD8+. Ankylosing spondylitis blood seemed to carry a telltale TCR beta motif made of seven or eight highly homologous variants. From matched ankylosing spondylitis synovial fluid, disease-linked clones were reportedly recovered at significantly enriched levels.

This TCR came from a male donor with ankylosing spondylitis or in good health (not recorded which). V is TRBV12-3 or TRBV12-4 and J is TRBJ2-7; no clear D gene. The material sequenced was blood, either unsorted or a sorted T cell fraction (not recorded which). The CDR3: CASSLGSDYEQYF. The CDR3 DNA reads TGTGCCAGCAGTCTAGGAAGCGACTACGAGCAGTACTTC.